The rows below give T cell receptor beta chains drawn from one sample of a study of a mutant IDH1 vaccine in newly diagnosed glioma. These receptors' antigens are unknown. The repertoire was sequenced with immunoSEQ multiplex PCR; TCRdb's copy has only in-frame clones and lacks some. The sample has around 100,000 clones; under 90% are singletons. The starting material was PBMCs, obtained from a glioma patient whose treatment included an IDH1 peptide vaccine. The receptors derive from a woman between 50 and 59 years old with glioma. Each CDR3 is given with its conserved first and last residue. D genes are given only for firm matches. A clone size is listed for some rows: how often the clone was seen (once, few, many), or a class if it is expanded.

abundance	d_gene	j_gene	v_gene	CDR3aa	CDR3nt
.	.	TRBJ2-7	TRBV9	CASSVGGPGHEQYF	TGTGCCAGCAGCGTAGGAGGACCCGGACACGAGCAGTACTTC
.	.	TRBJ1-5	TRBV28	CASSPYSNSNQPQHF	TGTGCCAGCAGTCCCTACAGTAATAGCAATCAGCCCCAGCATTTT
.	.	TRBJ1-1	TRBV6-4	CASSRDRTTTEAFF	TGTGCCAGCAGTCGGGACCGGACGACCACTGAAGCTTTCTTT
.	.	TRBJ2-1	TRBV29-1	CSVPTPIEADNEQFF	TGCAGCGTTCCCACCCCGATAGAGGCCGACAATGAGCAGTTCTTC
.	.	TRBJ1-1	TRBV28	CASSLSRGRTEAFF	TGTGCCAGCAGTTTATCCCGGGGTCGGACTGAAGCTTTCTTT
.	.	TRBJ2-5	TRBV7-7	CASSLGGSRQETQYF	TGTGCTAGCAGCTTAGGTGGGAGCAGACAAGAGACCCAGTACTTC
.	TRBD2	TRBJ2-1	TRBV29-1	CSGRRLAEFYNEQFF	TGCAGCGGGAGGAGACTAGCGGAATTCTACAATGAGCAGTTCTTC
.	.	TRBJ2-2	TRBV27	CASSFLTGELFF	TGTGCCAGCAGTTTTTTGACCGGGGAGCTGTTTTTT
.	.	TRBJ2-5	TRBV5-4	CASSQGSGVTVLETQYF	TGTGCCAGCAGCCAGGGCTCTGGGGTGACAGTCTTAGAGACCCAGTACTTC
.	TRBD1	TRBJ1-1	TRBV27	CASSPPTGGPTEAFF	TGTGCCAGCTCTCCTCCGACAGGGGGCCCCACTGAAGCTTTCTTT
.	.	TRBJ2-1	TRBV10-1	CASSLGSGLLNEQFF	TGCGCCAGCAGTTTAGGATCGGGACTCCTCAATGAGCAGTTCTTC
.	TRBD1	TRBJ1-2	TRBV6-5	CASSYSGTGSYGYTF	TGTGCCAGCAGTTACTCGGGGACAGGTTCCTATGGCTACACCTTC
.	.	TRBJ2-7	TRBV11-2	CASSPGSRGTSYEQYF	TGTGCCAGCAGCCCCGGATCTAGAGGTACATCCTACGAGCAGTACTTC
.	TRBD1	TRBJ2-7	TRBV5-1	CASSFRDRGDYEQYF	TGCGCCAGCAGCTTCCGAGACAGGGGCGACTACGAGCAGTACTTC
.	.	TRBJ1-6	TRBV28	CASSPIRNSPLHF	TGTGCCAGCAGTCCGATCCGGAATTCACCCCTCCACTTT
.	TRBD2	TRBJ2-1	TRBV28	CASSSLGASGFNEQFF	TGTGCCAGCAGTTCACTTGGGGCTAGCGGGTTCAATGAGCAGTTCTTC
.	.	TRBJ1-2	TRBV5-1	CASSLDGRVHYGYTF	TGCGCCAGCAGCTTGGATGGACGGGTTCACTATGGCTACACCTTC
few	.	TRBJ1-5	TRBV9	CASSVGFGQPQHF	TGTGCCAGCAGCGTAGGGTTCGGGCAGCCCCAGCATTTT
.	.	TRBJ1-1	TRBV9	CASSVATATEAFF	TGTGCCAGCAGCGTAGCGACAGCCACTGAAGCTTTCTTT
.	TRBD2	TRBJ2-3	TRBV15	CATSRLTSGRTDTQYF	TGTGCCACCAGCAGACTGACTAGCGGGAGGACAGATACGCAGTATTTT
.	TRBD2	TRBJ2-1	TRBV2	CASSTSGGYNEQFF	TGTGCCAGCAGTACATCGGGGGGTTACAATGAGCAGTTCTTC
.	.	TRBJ2-1	TRBV7-3	CASSLDSVGNEQFF	TGTGCCAGCAGCTTGGACTCCGTTGGCAATGAGCAGTTCTTC
.	TRBD2	TRBJ2-1	TRBV18	CASSPPGLAFSYNEQFF	TGTGCCAGCTCACCACCGGGACTAGCGTTCTCCTACAATGAGCAGTTCTTC
.	TRBD1	TRBJ2-2	TRBV7-3	CASSLFGTGITGELFF	TGTGCCAGCAGCTTATTCGGGACAGGGATCACCGGGGAGCTGTTTTTT
once	TRBD2	TRBJ2-7	TRBV5-6	CASSLREGTYEQYF	TGTGCCAGCAGCTTGCGGGAGGGCACCTACGAGCAGTACTTC
.	.	TRBJ2-7	TRBV18	CASSPSKAHSYEQYF	TGTGCCAGCTCACCAAGTAAGGCCCACTCCTACGAGCAGTACTTC
once	.	TRBJ1-5	TRBV28	CASSSPRGQPQHF	TGTGCCAGCAGCTCCCCGAGGGGTCAGCCCCAGCATTTT
.	TRBD1	TRBJ2-1	TRBV28	CASSKGQGPYNEQFF	TGTGCCAGCAGTAAGGGACAGGGGCCATACAATGAGCAGTTCTTC
.	.	TRBJ1-1	TRBV6-5	CARDTKNTEAFF	TGTGCCAGGGACACAAAGAACACTGAAGCTTTCTTT
.	TRBD1	TRBJ2-1	TRBV27	CASSYRGEQFF	TGTGCCAGCAGTTACAGGGGGGAGCAGTTCTTC
.	.	TRBJ2-1	TRBV28	CASSLSGYNEQFF	TGTGCCAGCAGTTTATCTGGGTACAATGAGCAGTTCTTC
.	.	TRBJ2-6	TRBV19	CASSPGDSRWANVLTF	TGTGCCAGTAGTCCGGGAGACAGTCGCTGGGCCAACGTCCTGACTTTC
once	.	TRBJ2-7	TRBV11-3	CASSLEGAWYEQYF	TGTGCCAGCAGCTTAGAGGGGGCTTGGTACGAGCAGTACTTC
.	.	TRBJ1-4	TRBV28	CASSFAGDGEKLFF	TGTGCCAGCAGTTTTGCGGGGGATGGTGAAAAACTGTTTTTT
.	.	TRBJ1-2	TRBV9	CASSGSPGRFYGYTF	TGTGCCAGCAGCGGCTCGCCGGGCCGATTCTATGGCTACACCTTC
.	.	TRBJ2-1	TRBV5-1	CASSSGPSYNEQFF	TGCGCCAGCAGCTCCGGGCCCTCCTACAATGAGCAGTTCTTC
.	.	TRBJ2-1	TRBV6-5	CASSPRYNEQFF	TGTGCCAGCAGTCCTAGGTACAATGAGCAGTTCTTC
.	.	TRBJ2-3	TRBV5-1	CASRVAAGTDTQYF	TGCGCCAGCAGGGTGGCGGCGGGGACAGATACGCAGTATTTT
.	TRBD1	TRBJ1-1	TRBV9	CASSVDRGNTEAFF	TGTGCCAGCAGCGTGGACAGGGGGAACACTGAAGCTTTCTTT
.	TRBD2	TRBJ2-1	TRBV19	CASSIVAGATSASSYNEQFF	TGTGCCAGTAGTATAGTCGCGGGAGCGACCTCGGCGTCCTCCTACAATGAGCAGTTCTTC
once	.	TRBJ1-2	TRBV18	CASSPGSRGYTF	TGTGCCAGCTCACCAGGGTCGCGAGGCTACACCTTC